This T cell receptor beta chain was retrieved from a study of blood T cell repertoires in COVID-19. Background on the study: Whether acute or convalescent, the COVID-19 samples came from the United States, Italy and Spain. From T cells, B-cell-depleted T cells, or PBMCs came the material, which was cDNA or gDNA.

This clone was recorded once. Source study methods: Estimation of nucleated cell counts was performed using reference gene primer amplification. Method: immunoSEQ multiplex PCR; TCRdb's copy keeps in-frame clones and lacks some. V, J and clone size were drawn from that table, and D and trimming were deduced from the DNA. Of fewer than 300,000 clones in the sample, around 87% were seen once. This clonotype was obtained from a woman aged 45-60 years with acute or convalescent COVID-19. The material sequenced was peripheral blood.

The CDR3 DNA follows: TGCGCCAGCAGCCCCGGGACAGCCGTTGAAAAACTGTTTTTT. It is translated as CASSPGTAVEKLFF. The V gene is TRBV5-1, the J gene TRBJ1-4; 7 positions match TRBD1. The V gene end was trimmed by 4 bases and the J gene end by 7 bases; junction bases not matched to a gene: 7. Per the germline V gene, CDR1 is SGHRS and CDR2 is YFSETQ. The CDR3 runs to 14 residues. Filled out from reference TRBV5-1 and TRBJ1-4, the complete variable domain reads KAGVTQTPRYLIKTRGQQVTLSCSPISGHRSVSWYQQTPGQGLQFLFEYFSETQRNKGNFPGRFSGRQFSNSRSEMNVSTLELGDSALYLCASSPGTAVEKLFFGSGTQLSVL.